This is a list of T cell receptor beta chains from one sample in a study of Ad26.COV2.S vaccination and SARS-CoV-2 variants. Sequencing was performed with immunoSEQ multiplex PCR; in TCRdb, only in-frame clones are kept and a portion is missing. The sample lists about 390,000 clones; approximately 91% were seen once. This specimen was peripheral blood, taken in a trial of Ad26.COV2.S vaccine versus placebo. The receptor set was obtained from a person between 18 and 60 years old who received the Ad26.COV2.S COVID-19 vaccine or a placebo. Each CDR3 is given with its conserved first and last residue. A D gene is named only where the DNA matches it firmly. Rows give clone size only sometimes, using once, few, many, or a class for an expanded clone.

cdr3_nt: TGTGCCAGCAGCCAAAGTAGCGGGGCGGGCGAGACCCAGTACTTC; cdr3_aa: CASSQSSGAGETQYF; j_call: TRBJ2-5; clone_size: NA; d_call: TRBD2; v_call: TRBV6-6
cdr3_nt: TGTGCCAGCAGTCCCCGGACAGGGCGGGGGACAGATACGCAGTATTTT; cdr3_aa: CASSPRTGRGTDTQYF; j_call: TRBJ2-3; clone_size: NA; d_call: NA; v_call: TRBV6-6
cdr3_nt: TGTGCCAGCAGCAAGGACAGGGGTTTGAACACTGAAGCTTTCTTT; cdr3_aa: CASSKDRGLNTEAFF; j_call: TRBJ1-1; clone_size: NA; d_call: TRBD1; v_call: TRBV3-1/TRBV3-2
cdr3_nt: TGTGCCAGCAGCGTATCAAGGTCTAGCTACAATGAGCAGTTCTTC; cdr3_aa: CASSVSRSSYNEQFF; j_call: TRBJ2-1; clone_size: NA; d_call: NA; v_call: TRBV9
cdr3_nt: TGCGCCAGCAGCCAAGACGCCGGCGGGGGGGCTTACGAGCAGTACTTC; cdr3_aa: CASSQDAGGGAYEQYF; j_call: TRBJ2-7; clone_size: NA; d_call: TRBD2; v_call: TRBV4-3
cdr3_nt: TGCAGCGCAATGACAGGGCAATATTCTGAAGCTTTCTTT; cdr3_aa: CSAMTGQYSEAFF; j_call: TRBJ1-1; clone_size: NA; d_call: TRBD1; v_call: TRBV29-1
cdr3_nt: TGTGCCAGCAGTTCACCGGGACTAGCTGACGAGCAGTACTTC; cdr3_aa: CASSSPGLADEQYF; j_call: TRBJ2-7; clone_size: NA; d_call: TRBD2; v_call: TRBV27
cdr3_nt: TGTGCCAGCAGCTTGGACGCCAGCTCCTACAATGAGCAGTTCTTC; cdr3_aa: CASSLDASSYNEQFF; j_call: TRBJ2-1; clone_size: NA; d_call: NA; v_call: TRBV5-5
cdr3_nt: TGCGCCAGCAGCTTTGCAGGGGGGCTGAACACTGAAGCTTTCTTT; cdr3_aa: CASSFAGGLNTEAFF; j_call: TRBJ1-1; clone_size: NA; d_call: TRBD1; v_call: TRBV5-1
cdr3_nt: TGTGCCAGCAGCCCGCGGGACTCATCCTACGAGCAGTACTTC; cdr3_aa: CASSPRDSSYEQYF; j_call: TRBJ2-7; clone_size: NA; d_call: NA; v_call: TRBV7-2
cdr3_nt: TGTGCCAGCAGCTTAGGGCCAAGACAGGAACCTAAGCATTTT; cdr3_aa: CASSLGPRQEPKHF; j_call: TRBJ1-5; clone_size: NA; d_call: NA; v_call: TRBV7-9
cdr3_nt: TGTGCCAGCTCGATGGGTGAAAAACTGTTTTTT; cdr3_aa: CASSMGEKLFF; j_call: TRBJ1-4; clone_size: NA; d_call: NA; v_call: TRBV2
cdr3_nt: TGTGCCAGCAGTATGGGCGGCTCCTACGAGCAGTACTTC; cdr3_aa: CASSMGGSYEQYF; j_call: TRBJ2-7; clone_size: NA; d_call: NA; v_call: TRBV6-5
cdr3_nt: TGTGCCAGCAGCGCTCGACAGGAAAACTATGGCTACACCTTC; cdr3_aa: CASSARQENYGYTF; j_call: TRBJ1-2; clone_size: NA; d_call: NA; v_call: TRBV7-2
cdr3_nt: TGTGCCACCAGCCGACGACAGGAGAACACTGAAGCTTTCTTT; cdr3_aa: CATSRRQENTEAFF; j_call: TRBJ1-1; clone_size: NA; d_call: NA; v_call: TRBV15
cdr3_nt: TGTGCCAGCAGCCACTCCCTAGTCCAAGAGACCCAGTACTTC; cdr3_aa: CASSHSLVQETQYF; j_call: TRBJ2-5; clone_size: once; d_call: NA; v_call: TRBV7-9
cdr3_nt: TGTGCCAGCACCAGAGACGGTCAGGGCGAGACCCAGTACTTC; cdr3_aa: CASTRDGQGETQYF; j_call: TRBJ2-5; clone_size: NA; d_call: NA; v_call: TRBV6-5